This T cell receptor beta chain was identified during a study of T cell responses to AZD1222 COVID-19 vaccine. Notes on the study in general: Repertoires were obtained only post-peak T cell response.

About this clone: The target antigen is unknown.

TCRdb's table, derived via immunoSEQ multiplex PCR, lists solely in-frame clones and lacks some. Among some 50,000 clones listed, over 85% were seen once. This clonotype was obtained from an adult who received the AZD1222 COVID-19 vaccine. Sequencing used peripheral blood, obtained 28 days after the second AZD1222 dose.

This CDR3 is CAWSTGGSGEKLFF. DNA of the CDR3: TGTGCCTGGAGTACTGGAGGGAGCGGCGAAAAACTGTTTTTT. The V gene is TRBV30, the J gene TRBJ1-4; D unclear. The CDR3 loop spans 14 amino acids. CDR1 and CDR2 (germline): GTSNPN, SVGIG (reference sequence). Deletions cut 2 bases from V and 8 bases from J, with 15 bases between.